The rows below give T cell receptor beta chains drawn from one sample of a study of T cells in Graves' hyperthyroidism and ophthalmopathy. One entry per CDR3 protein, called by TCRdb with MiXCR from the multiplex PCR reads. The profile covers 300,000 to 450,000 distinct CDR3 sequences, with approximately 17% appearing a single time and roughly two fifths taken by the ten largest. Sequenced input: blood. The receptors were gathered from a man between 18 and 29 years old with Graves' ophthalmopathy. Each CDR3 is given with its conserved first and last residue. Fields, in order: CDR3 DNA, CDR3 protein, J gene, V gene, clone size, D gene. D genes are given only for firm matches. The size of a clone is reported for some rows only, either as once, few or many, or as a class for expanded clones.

cdr3_nt: TGTGCCAGCAGTATTAGAAGGACGGTCACGAACACCGGGGAGCTGTTTTTT
cdr3_aa: CASSIRRTVTNTGELFF
j_call: TRBJ2-2
v_call: TRBV12-3/TRBV12-4
clone_size: many
d_call: NA

cdr3_nt: TGTGCCAGCAGCTTACGGGAGGGGGTCTCTGGAAACACCATATATTTT
cdr3_aa: CASSLREGVSGNTIYF
j_call: TRBJ1-3
v_call: TRBV7-6
clone_size: NA
d_call: NA

cdr3_nt: TGTGCCAGCAGCCGGGCTATTGGGGGGAGTAGTATGGTCGGGGAGCAGTTCTTC
cdr3_aa: CASSRAIGGSSMVGEQFF
j_call: TRBJ2-1
v_call: TRBV7-2
clone_size: NA
d_call: NA

cdr3_nt: TGTGCCAGCAGCGAAGGGGGGAACTATCAGCCCCAGCATTTT
cdr3_aa: CASSEGGNYQPQHF
j_call: TRBJ1-5
v_call: TRBV28
clone_size: many
d_call: NA

cdr3_nt: TGTGCCAGCAGCTTAGGACTCGCAGCCGAAAAACTGTTTTTT
cdr3_aa: CASSLGLAAEKLFF
j_call: TRBJ1-4
v_call: TRBV7-8
clone_size: many
d_call: NA

cdr3_nt: TGTGCCAGTTCGACAGGGGGGGGGTACCAAGAGACCCAGTACTTC
cdr3_aa: CASSTGGGYQETQYF
j_call: TRBJ2-5
v_call: TRBV19
clone_size: NA
d_call: TRBD1

cdr3_nt: TGTGCCAGCAGTTGGCTAGCGGGGGCCGGAAATGAGCAGTTCTTC
cdr3_aa: CASSWLAGAGNEQFF
j_call: TRBJ2-1
v_call: TRBV12-3/TRBV12-4
clone_size: many
d_call: TRBD2

cdr3_nt: TGTGCCAGCACCAAATCGTCATCAAGTCGTGAGCAGTTCTTC
cdr3_aa: CASTKSSSSREQFF
j_call: TRBJ2-1
v_call: TRBV7-2
clone_size: many
d_call: NA

cdr3_nt: TGTGCCAGCACCCTTGAGCACCTTCGGACTGAAGCTTTCTTT
cdr3_aa: CASTLEHLRTEAFF
j_call: TRBJ1-1
v_call: TRBV12-3/TRBV12-4
clone_size: NA
d_call: NA

cdr3_nt: TGTGCCAGCACCGACGACTGGCAGAGTAAAGAGACCCAGTACTTC
cdr3_aa: CASTDDWQSKETQYF
j_call: TRBJ2-5
v_call: TRBV6-1
clone_size: NA
d_call: NA

cdr3_nt: TGTGCCAGCAGTTTGTTGACTAGCGGGGTTGAGCAGTTCTTC
cdr3_aa: CASSLLTSGVEQFF
j_call: TRBJ2-1
v_call: TRBV12-3/TRBV12-4
clone_size: many
d_call: TRBD2

cdr3_nt: TGTGCCAGCAGCCCCAATGGTGCAGGGACGGTTCAGCCCCAGCATTTT
cdr3_aa: CASSPNGAGTVQPQHF
j_call: TRBJ1-5
v_call: TRBV6-1
clone_size: many
d_call: NA

cdr3_nt: TGTGCCGACGAGAGCGAGGGGCGCATTCAGTACTTC
cdr3_aa: CADESEGRIQYF
j_call: TRBJ2-4
v_call: TRBV7-9
clone_size: many
d_call: NA

cdr3_nt: TGCAGTGCTAGGAGTAGCGGGCCTTACTACGAGCAGTACTTC
cdr3_aa: CSARSSGPYYEQYF
j_call: TRBJ2-7
v_call: TRBV20-1
clone_size: NA
d_call: TRBD2

cdr3_nt: TGTGCCAGCAGCAGTTTAGCGGGGGGGTCTGTTGTAGGGCAGTTCTTC
cdr3_aa: CASSSLAGGSVVGQFF
j_call: TRBJ2-1
v_call: TRBV7-9
clone_size: NA
d_call: TRBD2

cdr3_nt: TGTGCCAGCAGTGGCAGGGAGGGAATGAACACTGAAGCTTTCTTT
cdr3_aa: CASSGREGMNTEAFF
j_call: TRBJ1-1
v_call: TRBV12-3/TRBV12-4
clone_size: few
d_call: NA

cdr3_nt: TGTGCCAGCAGTGAAGATAACATGATATCATCCACAGATACGCAGTATTTT
cdr3_aa: CASSEDNMISSTDTQYF
j_call: TRBJ2-3
v_call: TRBV6-1
clone_size: many
d_call: NA

cdr3_nt: TGTGCCAGCAGCCAGGGGGGGATTGGGGAAGCTTTCTTT
cdr3_aa: CASSQGGIGEAFF
j_call: TRBJ1-1
v_call: TRBV3-1
clone_size: many
d_call: NA

cdr3_nt: TGTGCCAGCAGACAGACAAGCGGGGGGGCGACTACAGATACGCAGTATTTT
cdr3_aa: CASRQTSGGATTDTQYF
j_call: TRBJ2-3
v_call: TRBV6-1
clone_size: few
d_call: TRBD2

cdr3_nt: TGTGCCAGCAGTCGCCCCGGGACAGACGTCTCCTACGAGCAGTACTTC
cdr3_aa: CASSRPGTDVSYEQYF
j_call: TRBJ2-7
v_call: TRBV28
clone_size: NA
d_call: TRBD1

cdr3_nt: TGTGCCAGCAGCGCCCACCGGGACAGGGGGTTGGATGAGCAGTTCTTC
cdr3_aa: CASSAHRDRGLDEQFF
j_call: TRBJ2-1
v_call: TRBV2
clone_size: NA
d_call: TRBD1

cdr3_nt: TGTGCCAGCAAAGGGACTATCCCAGATACGCAGTATTTT
cdr3_aa: CASKGTIPDTQYF
j_call: TRBJ2-3
v_call: TRBV28
clone_size: NA
d_call: TRBD2

cdr3_nt: TGTGCCAGCACCAACCCACAAGAGACCCAGTACTTC
cdr3_aa: CASTNPQETQYF
j_call: TRBJ2-5
v_call: TRBV6-8
clone_size: NA
d_call: NA

cdr3_nt: TGTGCCAGCAGCAAGACCGATCAGCCCCAGCATTTT
cdr3_aa: CASSKTDQPQHF
j_call: TRBJ1-5
v_call: TRBV5-6
clone_size: many
d_call: NA

cdr3_nt: TGTGCCAGCAAAGGAGGATACGGCTACACCTTC
cdr3_aa: CASKGGYGYTF
j_call: TRBJ1-2
v_call: TRBV6-2/TRBV6-3
clone_size: NA
d_call: NA

cdr3_nt: TGTGCCAGCAGTTCCCCGGCGGGGTTAAAGACCCAGTACTTC
cdr3_aa: CASSSPAGLKTQYF
j_call: TRBJ2-5
v_call: TRBV27
clone_size: many
d_call: NA

cdr3_nt: TGCGCCAGCAGCCATGATCGCTATGGCTACACCTTC
cdr3_aa: CASSHDRYGYTF
j_call: TRBJ1-2
v_call: TRBV4-1
clone_size: NA
d_call: NA

cdr3_nt: TGTGCCAGCAGCCCTCAGGGGCCAGGTACGCAGTATTTT
cdr3_aa: CASSPQGPGTQYF
j_call: TRBJ2-3
v_call: TRBV28
clone_size: few
d_call: NA

cdr3_nt: TGCAGTGCTAGAGATCGAGACAGGGGATACTATGGCTACACCTTC
cdr3_aa: CSARDRDRGYYGYTF
j_call: TRBJ1-2
v_call: TRBV20-1
clone_size: many
d_call: TRBD1

cdr3_nt: TGCGCCAGCAGCTTAAGCAGGACGAGCACAGATACGCAGTATTTT
cdr3_aa: CASSLSRTSTDTQYF
j_call: TRBJ2-3
v_call: TRBV5-1
clone_size: many
d_call: NA

cdr3_nt: TGTGCCAGCAGCTTGGAATGGGCCAGCTACGAGCAGTACTTC
cdr3_aa: CASSLEWASYEQYF
j_call: TRBJ2-7
v_call: TRBV5-5
clone_size: many
d_call: NA

cdr3_nt: TGCAGTGCTAGAGATCTTGGGGACAGGAGGAACACTGAAGCTTTCTTT
cdr3_aa: CSARDLGDRRNTEAFF
j_call: TRBJ1-1
v_call: TRBV20-1
clone_size: many
d_call: TRBD1

cdr3_nt: TGTGCCAGCAGCGAACGGACAGTGTTGGTTGGGGCCAACGTCCTGACTTTC
cdr3_aa: CASSERTVLVGANVLTF
j_call: TRBJ2-6
v_call: TRBV2
clone_size: many
d_call: NA

cdr3_nt: TGCAGTGCCGGACGGGACAGCACCCGACAAGAGACCCAGTACTTC
cdr3_aa: CSAGRDSTRQETQYF
j_call: TRBJ2-5
v_call: TRBV20-1
clone_size: few
d_call: TRBD1

cdr3_nt: TGTGCCAGCAGCCACCCGGGCGGCGAGCAGTACTTC
cdr3_aa: CASSHPGGEQYF
j_call: TRBJ2-7
v_call: TRBV7-6
clone_size: many
d_call: NA

cdr3_nt: TGTGCCAGCAGTTACTCGGACGCGAACACTGAAGCTTTCTTT
cdr3_aa: CASSYSDANTEAFF
j_call: TRBJ1-1
v_call: TRBV6-5
clone_size: NA
d_call: NA

cdr3_nt: TGTGCCAGCAGCGTCCCTCGAGGGGGCGGAAGCACAGATACGCAGTATTTT
cdr3_aa: CASSVPRGGGSTDTQYF
j_call: TRBJ2-3
v_call: TRBV9
clone_size: few
d_call: TRBD1

cdr3_nt: TGCGCCAGCAGCCCCCAGGCCAGGGGCGACGAGCAGTACTTC
cdr3_aa: CASSPQARGDEQYF
j_call: TRBJ2-7
v_call: TRBV4-1
clone_size: few
d_call: NA

cdr3_nt: TGTGCCAGCAGTCCGTCGGGGGAGCCTCGAGAGACCCAGTACTTC
cdr3_aa: CASSPSGEPRETQYF
j_call: TRBJ2-5
v_call: TRBV12-3/TRBV12-4
clone_size: NA
d_call: NA

cdr3_nt: TGTGCCAGCCCCGGGACAGGGGGATTGGACACCATATATTTT
cdr3_aa: CASPGTGGLDTIYF
j_call: TRBJ1-3
v_call: TRBV7-9
clone_size: NA
d_call: TRBD1

cdr3_nt: TGCGCCAGCGGGGGGACTGCCTCCTACAATGAGCAGTTCTTC
cdr3_aa: CASGGTASYNEQFF
j_call: TRBJ2-1
v_call: TRBV4-1
clone_size: few
d_call: NA

cdr3_nt: TGCGCCAGCAGCCAGGCAGGGGGGCGTGGCACAGATACGCAGTATTTT
cdr3_aa: CASSQAGGRGTDTQYF
j_call: TRBJ2-3
v_call: TRBV4-1
clone_size: NA
d_call: NA

cdr3_nt: TGTTCCAGCAGGGGGGGGGATCGACAAGAGACCCAGTACTTC
cdr3_aa: CSSRGGDRQETQYF
j_call: TRBJ2-5
v_call: TRBV5-4
clone_size: NA
d_call: NA

cdr3_nt: TGTGCCAGCAGCCAAGATAGGGGGTTGGGTCAGCCCCAGCATTTT
cdr3_aa: CASSQDRGLGQPQHF
j_call: TRBJ1-5
v_call: TRBV3-1
clone_size: NA
d_call: NA

cdr3_nt: TGTGCCAGCAGCCAAGATACAGGGAATTCACCCCTCCACTTT
cdr3_aa: CASSQDTGNSPLHF
j_call: TRBJ1-6
v_call: TRBV3-1
clone_size: NA
d_call: NA

cdr3_nt: TGTGCCAGCAGCCAAGGACAATACAATGAGCAGTTCTTC
cdr3_aa: CASSQGQYNEQFF
j_call: TRBJ2-1
v_call: TRBV4-1
clone_size: many
d_call: NA